This T cell receptor beta chain is drawn from a study of T cell repertoires in cytomegalovirus infection (dated by TCRdb to between 2018 and 2020). About the study as a whole: The HLA type of each donor mattered for the analysis, because public TCR beta signatures pointed to carriage of CMV infection along with the matching HLA type.

General conclusions and limits of the study: In both this cohort and an independent roughly 400-donor cohort, the cumulative frequency of public TCR beta family members distinguished carriers of CMV infection plus the relevant HLA type. In the ex vivo response, HLA-C-restricted CMV-specific TCR beta clonotypes were dominant, and in two of eight donors the single most frequent clonotype came from this HLA-C-restricted group.

This clonotype occurred a few times. The target of this receptor is not known. No clone much larger than this one lies a single base away; base qualities are absent. For this chain, trimming is 4 bases at the V end and 11 bases at the J end, and the number of junction bases without a gene match is 5. Based on the germline V gene (reference sequence), the CDR1 and CDR2 sequences are LNHDA and SQIVND. From the cysteine through the phenylalanine, the CDR3 covers 12 amino acids. The sequence is cut down to CDR3 DNA, 36 bases in frame from base 1. Sequencing took place on an Illumina HiSeq 1500. The raw public reads went through TCRdb reprocessing: fastp at Q25, MiXCR clone calling, in-frame beta chains kept. All rows with the same CDR3 protein become a single entry with the most common DNA and genes. In this sample the table shows 200,000 to 300,000 distinct CDR3 sequences, approximately 15% of which occur a single time. Of the sample, around 8.8% is held by the ten largest clones.

Recombination linked TRBV19 to TRBJ1-5; TRBD1 matches 7 bases in the middle. Sequencing was carried out using PBMCs. This TCR was recovered from a human donor in good health (CMV status not recorded). Some clones in this sample may be carry-over from other donors' samples. The CDR3 region reads CASSRTGMAQHF. In nucleotide form, the sequence is TGTGCCAGTAGTAGGACAGGTATGGCCCAGCATTTT.